The present T cell receptor beta chain was sequenced within a study of blood T cell repertoires in COVID-19. Looking at the study overall: Whether acute or convalescent, the COVID-19 samples came from the United States, Italy and Spain. The analysed material was cDNA or gDNA that came from T cells, B-cell-depleted T cells, or PBMCs.

The length of the CDR3 is 14 residues. The germline CDR1 and CDR2 sequences are WNHNN and SYGVQD (reference sequence). J was trimmed by 5 bases and V by 8 bases; bases with no gene match: 6. As originally analysed: It was from reference gene primer amplification that nucleated cell counts were estimated. Using immunoSEQ multiplex PCR, the repertoire was profiled, and TCRdb retains in-frame clones only, with some absent. The V and J calls and clone size are taken from that table; D and trimming were inferred from the DNA. The data show some 170,000 clones, over 75% seen once. The gene calls are TRBV10-1 and TRBJ2-1; 10 bases line up with TRBD2. This receptor was obtained from a man between 65 and 85 years old with acute or convalescent COVID-19. The material sequenced was peripheral blood. The CDR3 sequence is CASPGTSANNEQFF. CDR3 sequence (DNA): TGCGCCAGCCCGGGGACTAGCGCGAACAATGAGCAGTTCTTC.